Listed below are T cell receptor beta chains from one sample, sequenced in a study of blood T cells in healthy people across ages. Using its own MiXCR run on the 5' RACE reads, TCRdb lists one record per CDR3 protein. The sample shows 1.5 million to 2 million distinct CDR3 sequences, 49% of them seen only once. The sequencing sample was made of blood. These receptors were obtained from a woman in her 40s in good health. Each CDR3 is given with its conserved first and last residue. A D gene is named only where the DNA matches it firmly. Rows give clone size only sometimes, using once, few, many, or a class for an expanded clone.

TRBD1,TRBJ1-5,-,TRBV7-6,CASSLEGPRNQGAAPGNQPQHF,TGTGCCAGCAGCTTAGAGGGCCCACGGAACCAGGGGGCTGCACCGGGCAATCAGCCCCAGCATTTT
TRBD2,TRBJ2-1,-,TRBV6-6,CASRTSGEDLYNEQFF,TGTGCCAGCAGGACTAGCGGGGAAGACCTTTACAATGAGCAGTTCTTC
TRBD2,TRBJ2-1,few,TRBV27,CASSPAGGLIYNEQFF,TGTGCCAGCAGCCCCGCGGGGGGTCTAATCTACAATGAGCAGTTCTTC
-,TRBJ2-3,-,TRBV28,CASSPLVGDTDTQYF,TGTGCCAGCAGCCCTCTGGTCGGGGACACAGATACGCAGTATTTT
-,TRBJ2-7,-,TRBV27,CASSRPGLSSYVQYF,TGTGCCAGCAGTCGCCCGGGATTGAGCTCCTACGTGCAGTACTTC
TRBD1,TRBJ1-6,-,TRBV4-3,CASSQAGQGGSPLHF,TGCGCCAGCAGCCAGGCCGGACAGGGAGGCTCACCCCTCCACTTT
-,TRBJ2-1,-,TRBV11-2,CASSLMSPDEQFF,TGTGCCAGCAGCTTAATGAGTCCTGATGAGCAGTTCTTC
-,TRBJ1-5,-,TRBV5-1,CASSLDIGNQPQHF,TGCGCCAGCAGCTTGGACATAGGCAATCAGCCCCAGCATTTT
TRBD1,TRBJ2-1,-,TRBV4-3,CASSQDPRTGDNEQFF,TGCGCCAGCAGCCAAGATCCTAGGACAGGGGACAATGAGCAGTTCTTC
-,TRBJ2-3,-,TRBV4-1,CASSQSGHLGAIDTQYF,TGCGCCAGCAGCCAAAGTGGACATTTGGGGGCAATAGATACGCAGTATTTT
-,TRBJ1-4,-,TRBV7-8,CASSNLYGGVEKLFF,TGTGCCAGCAGCAACCTCTACGGGGGCGTTGAAAAACTGTTTTTT
TRBD2,TRBJ2-5,-,TRBV5-1,CASSLDPSGGETQYF,TGCGCCAGCAGCTTGGATCCTAGCGGGGGAGAGACCCAGTACTTC
-,TRBJ2-7,few,TRBV5-1,CASSLRPGVNEQYF,TGCGCCAGCAGCTTGCGTCCGGGGGTGAACGAGCAGTACTTC
TRBD1,TRBJ1-1,-,TRBV20-1,CRRQGNTEAFF,TGCAGGCGACAGGGGAACACTGAAGCTTTCTTT
-,TRBJ2-3,-,TRBV20-1,CSAPGDSEGTDTQYF,TGCAGTGCTCCTGGGGACTCGGAGGGCACAGATACGCAGTATTTT
TRBD2,TRBJ2-5,-,TRBV5-1,CASSAGGVKQETQYF,TGCGCCAGCAGCGCCGGGGGGGTAAAACAAGAGACCCAGTACTTC
-,TRBJ2-4,few,TRBV20-1,CSASLASGLGNIQYF,TGCAGTGCCTCGTTAGCAAGCGGTTTGGGAAACATTCAGTACTTC
-,TRBJ1-1,-,TRBV5-1,CASSLVRGADTEAFF,TGCGCCAGCAGCTTGGTTCGGGGGGCAGACACTGAAGCTTTCTTT
-,TRBJ2-3,-,TRBV20-1,CSASGGETDTQYF,TGCAGTGCTAGTGGCGGGGAGACAGATACGCAGTATTTT
-,TRBJ2-5,-,TRBV20-1,CSLNLVMSPNLGEQYF,TGCAGCCTCAACTTAGTTATGTCCCCCAACCTGGGGGAGCAGTACTTC
-,TRBJ1-2,-,TRBV20-1,CSARVGPYGAISNYGYTF,TGCAGTGCTAGAGTCGGCCCCTACGGAGCCATTTCTAACTATGGCTACACCTTC
-,TRBJ1-2,-,TRBV27,CASSLYGSGYTF,TGTGCCAGCAGTTTATACGGGTCTGGCTACACCTTC
-,TRBJ1-1,-,TRBV27,CASNPLGHTNTEAFF,TGTGCCAGCAACCCGCTCGGGCACACCAACACTGAAGCTTTCTTT
-,TRBJ1-6,-,TRBV20-1,CSAGLTLNSPLHF,TGCAGTGCCGGACTGACCCTTAATTCACCCCTCCACTTT
-,TRBJ2-3,few,TRBV7-2,CASSLTDSNIVQYF,TGTGCCAGCAGCTTGACAGATTCCAATATCGTGCAGTATTTT
TRBD2,TRBJ2-7,-,TRBV7-2,CASSLSGPTSYEQYF,TGTGCCAGCAGCCTTAGCGGGCCAACCTCCTACGAGCAGTACTTC
-,TRBJ2-2,-,TRBV28,CASSPPGAYGELFF,TGTGCCAGCAGTCCACCCGGGGCTTACGGGGAGCTGTTTTTT
-,TRBJ1-2,few,TRBV29-1,CSVEEEGANYGYTF,TGCAGCGTTGAAGAGGAAGGAGCTAACTATGGCTACACCTTC
TRBD2,TRBJ2-5,-,TRBV12-3/TRBV12-4,CASSAGTSGGAIETQYF,TGTGCCAGCAGTGCCGGGACTAGCGGGGGGGCGATCGAGACCCAGTACTTC
TRBD1,TRBJ2-5,-,TRBV6-2/TRBV6-3,CATKLPGQGPQETQYF,TGTGCCACCAAACTCCCGGGACAGGGCCCCCAAGAGACCCAGTACTTC
TRBD1,TRBJ2-7,-,TRBV7-2,CASRLPGQGPHEQYF,TGTGCCAGCAGACTACCGGGACAGGGTCCCCACGAGCAGTACTTC
TRBD2,TRBJ2-1,few,TRBV7-3,CASSTSGGVVEQFF,TGTGCCAGCTCGACTAGCGGGGGTGTGGTTGAGCAGTTCTTC
-,TRBJ2-5,-,TRBV5-1,CASSWNGVRDPSTETQYF,TGCGCCAGCAGCTGGAACGGAGTCCGGGACCCCAGTACGGAGACCCAGTACTTC
-,TRBJ2-1,few,TRBV12-3/TRBV12-4,CASSLLWRLIYNEQFF,TGTGCCAGCAGTTTACTCTGGCGGCTTATCTACAATGAGCAGTTCTTC
TRBD2,TRBJ2-1,-,TRBV6-4,CASSVISGLAGGLYNEQFF,TGTGCCAGCAGTGTAATTTCGGGACTAGCGGGGGGGCTCTACAATGAGCAGTTCTTC
-,TRBJ2-3,-,TRBV12-3/TRBV12-4,CATKGTGLSTDTQYF,TGTGCCACCAAAGGGACGGGTCTTAGCACAGATACGCAGTATTTT
-,TRBJ2-5,few,TRBV3-1,CASSRLGPQETQYF,TGTGCCAGCAGCCGCCTTGGGCCCCAAGAGACCCAGTACTTC
-,TRBJ2-5,-,TRBV25-1,CASSDPQVYNEQYF,TGTGCCAGCAGTGACCCCCAGGTTTACAATGAGCAGTACTTC
-,TRBJ2-7,-,TRBV14,CASSPVNDYEQYF,TGTGCCAGCAGCCCGGTCAATGACTACGAGCAGTACTTC
TRBD1,TRBJ2-1,few,TRBV5-1,CASRSGTGRYNEQFF,TGCGCCAGCAGAAGTGGGACAGGGCGTTACAATGAGCAGTTCTTC
-,TRBJ1-2,few,TRBV10-3,CAISESADPYGYTF,TGTGCCATCAGTGAGTCCGCGGATCCCTATGGCTACACCTTC
-,TRBJ2-7,few,TRBV7-2,CASGRASSYEQYF,TGTGCCAGCGGCCGAGCTAGTTCCTACGAGCAGTACTTC
-,TRBJ2-3,-,TRBV7-9,CASSSFQVHQDTQYF,TGTGCCAGCAGCTCCTTCCAGGTACATCAAGATACGCAGTATTTT
-,TRBJ2-5,many,TRBV9,CASSVGSGETQYF,TGTGCCAGCAGCGTAGGGAGCGGGGAGACCCAGTACTTC
-,TRBJ2-6,-,TRBV20-1,CSASKGRAGANVLTF,TGCAGTGCTAGCAAGGGAAGGGCTGGGGCCAACGTCCTGACTTTC
-,TRBJ2-6,once,TRBV9,CASSVGLLFNSGANVLTF,TGTGCCAGCAGCGTAGGGTTGTTATTTAACTCTGGGGCCAACGTCCTGACTTTC
TRBD1,TRBJ1-2,-,TRBV5-6,CASSPDRGVTDYGYTF,TGTGCCAGCAGCCCTGACAGGGGGGTCACCGACTATGGCTACACCTTC
-,TRBJ2-3,-,TRBV12-3/TRBV12-4,CASSPRTAPTDTQYF,TGTGCCAGCAGCCCTCGGACAGCACCCACAGATACGCAGTATTTT
TRBD1,TRBJ2-1,few,TRBV23-1,CASSQPSRQGTSYNEQFF,TGCGCCAGCAGTCAACCATCTCGACAGGGTACCTCCTACAATGAGCAGTTCTTC
-,TRBJ2-7,-,TRBV5-6,CASSTENYEQYF,TGTGCCAGCAGCACAGAAAACTACGAGCAGTACTTC